This TCR beta chain was identified in a study of blood T cell repertoires in COVID-19. For the study at large: Samples representing acute and convalescent COVID-19 were sourced from the United States, Italy and Spain. Sample material is recorded as cDNA or gDNA derived from T cells, B-cell-depleted T cells, or PBMCs.

Seattle's enrolled individuals joined amid active infection and were then monitored longitudinally. This CDR3 contains 12 residues. CDR1 and CDR2 from the germline V gene are SQVTM and ANQGSEA. V was trimmed by 1 base and J by 0 bases, leaving 4 bases between them. Assay: immunoSEQ multiplex PCR; the TCRdb copy retains only in-frame clones and omits some. The data contain fewer than 350,000 clones, roughly nine tenths of them singletons. This clonotype was obtained from a woman in her 30s with COVID-19, enrolled during active disease. Input material: peripheral blood. The chain couples TRBV29-1 to TRBJ2-7; D call uncertain. The CDR3 DNA follows: TGCAGCGTTGAAGTTAACTCCTACGAGCAGTACTTC. The encoded protein is CSVEVNSYEQYF.